These 18 T cell receptor beta chains originate from one sample sequenced in a study of early T cells in non-severe SARS-CoV-2 infection. One entry per CDR3 protein results from TCRdb running MiXCR on the 5' RACE reads. Of 55,000 to 65,000 distinct CDR3 sequences in the sample, roughly 13% were seen once. Sequencing used whole blood, obtained at baseline. The receptors here all came from an adult who was a healthcare worker with PCR-confirmed SARS-CoV-2 infection or an uninfected control (not recorded which).

The chain has TRBV19 and TRBJ2-7, with D perhaps matching TRBD1 (6 bases). V was clipped by 5 bases and J by 2 bases, with 10 bases between them. The CDR3 runs 13 residues. From germline, CDR1 is LNHDA and CDR2 SQIVND (reference sequence). CDR3 sequence (DNA): TGTGCCAGTAGTCTTGGACAGCCCTACGAGCAGTACTTC. It codes for CASSLGQPYEQYF. The full variable domain, with the rest looked up from reference TRBV19 and TRBJ2-7, is DGGITQSPKYLFRKEGQNVTLSCEQNLNHDAMYWYRQDPGQGLRLIYYSQIVNDFQKGDIAEGYSVSREKKESFPLTVTSAQKNPTAFYLCASSLGQPYEQYFGPGTRLTVT.

Judged by abundance, this clonotype is medium-sized. This chain uses TRBV20-1 with TRBJ2-1; no reliable D call. This CDR3 region has 15 residues. V was shortened by 5 bases and J by 3 bases, with 17 bases between the two germline ends. CDR1 and CDR2 from the germline V gene are DFQATT and SNEGSKA (reference sequence). The DNA of the CDR3 is TGCAGTGCTCAGGACCCAAAACTCGACTACAATGAGCAGTTCTTC. Its translation is CSAQDPKLDYNEQFF.

The V call is TRBV7-8, the J call TRBJ1-3, with TRBD1 identical over 9 bases. This CDR3 has 14 residues. V shed 6 bases and J 3 bases; nucleotides not matched to a gene: 3. Germline CDR1 is SGHVS and CDR2 is FQNEAQ. The CDR3 sequence is CASRWDRDGNTIYF. As DNA, the CDR3 is TGTGCCAGCAGATGGGACAGGGATGGAAACACCATATATTTT.

The chain has TRBV7-9 and TRBJ2-3; TRBD2 aligns across 7 bases. CDR1 and CDR2 (germline): SEHNR, FQNEAQ (reference sequence). This CDR3 has 16 amino acids. V shed 5 bases, J shed 1 base, and the junction held 9 bases outside the gene matches. The CDR3 nucleotides are TGTGCCAGCAGCGCCCCGGGAGGACTGGGCACAGATACGCAGTATTTT. It specifies CASSAPGGLGTDTQYF.

The chain carries TRBV28 and TRBJ2-1, with 8 bases matching TRBD2. Germline V gives CDR1 MDHEN, CDR2 SYDVKM. The CDR3 loop spans 15 amino acids. Unmatched junction bases numbered 3, after V lost 4 bases and J lost 1 base. CDR3 bases: TGTGCCAGCAGTTGGGTAGCGGGATCCTACAATGAGCAGTTCTTC. It translates to CASSWVAGSYNEQFF.

This clonotype came up many times. The chain combines TRBV27 with TRBJ2-6; D unclear. V shed 10 bases and J shed 8 bases, with 15 bases lying between them. CDR1 and CDR2 from the germline V gene are MNHEY and SMNVEV (reference sequence). The CDR3 has 13 residues. The CDR3 coding sequence is TGTGCCACCCTAGGACCGTCATCCAACGTCCTGACTTTC. Its protein product is CATLGPSSNVLTF. Full variable domain (rest looked up from reference TRBV27 and TRBJ2-6): EAQVTQNPRYLITVTGKKLTVTCSQNMNHEYMSWYRQDPGLGLRQIYYSMNVEVTDKGDVPEGYKVSRKEKRNFPLILESPSPNQTSLYFCATLGPSSNVLTFGAGSRLTVL.

The chain uses TRBV6-5 and TRBJ1-6, with TRBD1 matching 11 bases. This CDR3 is built from 15 residues. CDR1 and CDR2 (germline): MNHEY, SVGAGI. V shed 6 bases and J 4 bases; nucleotides not matched to a gene: 2. The CDR3 region has the DNA TGTGCCAGCAGGGGGACAGGGGGATATAATTCACCCCTCCACTTT. Translating it yields CASRGTGGYNSPLHF.

This clonotype was observed a few times. The V call is TRBV7-9, the J call TRBJ2-7; D may be TRBD1 (6 bases). Germline V gives CDR1 SEHNR, CDR2 FQNEAQ (reference sequence). The CDR3 loop spans 13 amino acids. V was pared by 5 bases and J by 5 bases, with 13 bases between. DNA for the CDR3: TGTGCCAGCAGCCCGCCCTCAGGGGACGAGCAGTACTTC. Translated: CASSPPSGDEQYF. Combining the CDR3 with reference TRBV7-9 and TRBJ2-7 gives the whole variable domain DTGVSQNPRHKITKRGQNVTFRCDPISEHNRLYWYRQTLGQGPEFLTYFQNEAQLEKSRLLSDRFSAERPKGSFSTLEIQRTEQGDSAMYLCASSPPSGDEQYFGPGTRLTVT.

The V call is TRBV29-1, the J call TRBJ2-2; TRBD2 is a possible D gene (6 bases). Looked up from germline, CDR1 is SQVTM and CDR2 is ANQGSEA. CDR3 length equals 15 residues. V was pared by 7 bases and J by 4 bases, with 19 bases between. CDR3 DNA: TGCAGCGCCGACCGGACGGGGGAAGGCACCGGGGAGCTGTTTTTT. Translation gives CSADRTGEGTGELFF.

This clonotype was seen a few times. The rearrangement links TRBV29-1 to TRBJ2-3; 10 positions match TRBD2. This CDR3 is built from 18 residues. V dropped 6 bases and J dropped 4; count of bases not matched to a gene: 19. Germline-derived CDR1 and CDR2 are SQVTM and ANQGSEA. CDR3 DNA sequence: TGCAGCGTGACCTGGGGGACAGCTAGCGGGGGACCCCCAGATACGCAGTATTTT. It translates to CSVTWGTASGGPPDTQYF.

This rearrangement joins TRBV6-5 to TRBJ1-4, with TRBD1 matching over 9 bases. Trimming took 9 bases from V and 4 from J; bases not matched to a gene: 6. The germline CDR1 and CDR2 sequences are MNHEY and SVGAGI. The CDR3 has 14 residues. The chain's CDR3 is CASTKDRGNEKLFF. CDR3 DNA: TGTGCCAGTACGAAGGACAGGGGTAATGAAAAACTGTTTTTT.

This clonotype was seen repeatedly, ten times or more. The V gene is TRBV28, the J gene TRBJ1-1; the D is unclear. The CDR3 runs 13 residues. Trimming took 6 bases from V and 2 from J, leaving 10 bases between them. Germline CDR1 and CDR2: MDHEN and SYDVKM. CDR3 amino acids: CASSLDGNTEAFF. The CDR3 nucleotides read TGTGCCAGCAGCCTCGACGGTAACACTGAAGCTTTCTTT.

This chain connects TRBV28 to TRBJ2-7; D may match TRBD1 or TRBD2 (6 bases each). Germline assignment: CDR1 MDHEN and CDR2 SYDVKM. The V and J ends lost 5 bases and 1 base respectively, with 12 bases between them. This CDR3 has 14 residues. Here the CDR3 reads CASSHRDSSYEQYF. CDR3 in DNA: TGTGCCAGCAGTCACAGGGACTCTTCCTACGAGCAGTACTTC.

This clonotype has just a few counts. The genes are TRBV6-5 and TRBJ2-6, with 7 positions matching TRBD2. There are 16 residues in the CDR3. V trimming: 5 bases; J trimming: 1 base; junction bases outside the gene matches: 5. Per germline, CDR1 MNHEY and CDR2 SVGAGI. The CDR3, as DNA: TGTGCCAGCAGTCCGGTGGGGGGGTCTGGGGCCAACGTCCTGACTTTC. It yields the protein CASSPVGGSGANVLTF.

This clonotype was counted between two and nine times. This sequence joins TRBV28 and TRBJ2-7; perhaps D is TRBD1 or TRBD2 (5 bases each). The germline V gene has CDR1 MDHEN and CDR2 SYDVKM. Trimming stripped 3 bases from V and 0 bases from J, with 9 bases between. This CDR3 has 14 residues. This CDR3 is CASSFRELSYEQYF. CDR3 coding DNA: TGTGCCAGCAGTTTCAGGGAGCTCTCCTACGAGCAGTACTTC.

This clonotype turned up a few times. The rearrangement joins TRBV20-1 to TRBJ1-2, with 7 bases aligning to TRBD1. Germline assignment: CDR1 DFQATT and CDR2 SNEGSKA (reference sequence). V trimming: 2 bases; J trimming: 0 bases; junction bases outside the gene matches: 3. CDR3 length: 14 residues. The CDR3 DNA reads as TGCAGTGCTAGACACAGGGGAACTAACTATGGCTACACCTTC. As protein: CSARHRGTNYGYTF.

CDR3 sequence reads: CASSHDASGRMNTEAFF. CDR3 coding DNA: TGCGCCAGCAGCCATGATGCGTCGGGGAGAATGAACACTGAAGCTTTCTTT. The chain joins TRBV4-1 to TRBJ1-1; D gene ambiguous. CDR1 is MGHRA and CDR2 is YSYEKL in the germline V gene. The CDR3 totals 17 residues. Trimming stripped 3 bases from V and 0 bases from J, with 17 bases between.

V gene TRBV6-5 combines with J gene TRBJ1-2, with 7 bases fitting TRBD1. Losses at the gene ends were 6 bases for V and 12 bases for J; bases not matched to a gene: 13. CDR3 length equals 13 residues. Germline V gene data show CDR1 as MNHEY and CDR2 as SVGAGI. The CDR3 nucleotides read TGTGCCAGCAGACAGGGGTCTCCCCCTGTGGACACCTTC. Its translation: CASRQGSPPVDTF.